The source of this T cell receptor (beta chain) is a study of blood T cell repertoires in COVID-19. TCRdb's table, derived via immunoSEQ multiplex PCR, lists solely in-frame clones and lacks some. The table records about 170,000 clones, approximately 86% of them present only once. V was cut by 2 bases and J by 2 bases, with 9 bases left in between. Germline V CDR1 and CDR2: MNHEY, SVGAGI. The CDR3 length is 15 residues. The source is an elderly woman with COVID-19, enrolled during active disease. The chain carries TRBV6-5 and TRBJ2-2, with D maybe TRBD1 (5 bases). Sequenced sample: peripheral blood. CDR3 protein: CASSYSQGNTGELFF. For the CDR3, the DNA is TGTGCCAGCAGTTACAGCCAGGGCAACACCGGGGAGCTGTTTTTT.